The rows below give T cell receptor beta chains drawn from one sample of a study of brain T cells in children with intractable seizures. Sequencing was performed with immunoSEQ multiplex PCR; in TCRdb, only in-frame clones are kept and a portion is missing. The table shows 340,000 or so clones, with roughly 93% occurring only once. Sequences were derived from peripheral blood, sampled approximately 5 months after surgery. The receptors here all came from a boy less than two years old with tuberous sclerosis and intractable seizures. CDR3s include the opening cysteine and the closing phenylalanine or tryptophan. D genes are given only for firm matches. Clone size, where shown, is once, few, many, or a class for clones that have expanded.

CDR3aa	CDR3nt	j_gene	abundance	d_gene	v_gene
CASSYLGGQGRDGYTF	TGTGCCAGCAGTTACCTCGGAGGACAGGGGCGAGATGGCTACACCTTC	TRBJ1-2	-	TRBD1	TRBV6-5
CASSPRNTGELFF	TGTGCCAGCAGCCCCAGAAACACCGGGGAGCTGTTTTTT	TRBJ2-2	once	-	TRBV11-3
CASSIRDRGSGNTIYF	TGTGCCAGTAGTATCCGGGACAGGGGATCTGGAAACACCATATATTTT	TRBJ1-3	-	TRBD1	TRBV19
CASSVGGGWTYEQYF	TGTGCCAGCAGTGTTGGGGGCGGGTGGACCTACGAGCAGTACTTC	TRBJ2-7	-	-	TRBV27
CASLAGVSTDTQYF	TGTGCCAGCCTAGCGGGGGTAAGCACAGATACGCAGTATTTT	TRBJ2-3	-	TRBD2	TRBV2
CASSSPLSGNTIYF	TGTGCCAGCAGCTCACCCCTCTCTGGAAACACCATATATTTT	TRBJ1-3	-	-	TRBV7-2
CASSERYRTGGWQETQYF	TGCGCCAGCAGTGAAAGGTATAGGACAGGGGGCTGGCAAGAGACCCAGTACTTC	TRBJ2-5	-	TRBD1	TRBV10-2
CASSGDYSGNTIYF	TGTGCCAGCAGCGGAGATTACTCTGGAAACACCATATATTTT	TRBJ1-3	-	-	TRBV9
CASSHSGTSYNEQFF	TGTGCCAGCAGCCACAGCGGGACGTCCTACAATGAGCAGTTCTTC	TRBJ2-1	-	TRBD2	TRBV3-1/TRBV3-2
CASSLVQTDTEAFF	TGTGCCAGCAGCTTGGTCCAGACGGACACTGAAGCTTTCTTT	TRBJ1-1	-	-	TRBV5-6
CASSPLDGGGRLNTEAFF	TGTGCCAGCAGCCCTCTAGACGGGGGCGGACGCCTGAACACTGAAGCTTTCTTT	TRBJ1-1	once	-	TRBV5-4
CASSYSGAYNEQFF	TGTGCCAGCAGTTACTCGGGGGCTTACAATGAGCAGTTCTTC	TRBJ2-1	-	-	TRBV6-5
CASRDLIGGVYGCTF	TGTGCCAGCAGGGATCTAATTGGAGGGGTCTATGGCTGCACCTTC	TRBJ1-2	-	-	TRBV6-5
CASSPPTGLNTEAFF	TGTGCCAGCTCACCTCCGACAGGGCTGAACACTGAAGCTTTCTTT	TRBJ1-1	-	TRBD1	TRBV18
CASSFSGPTGNTIYF	TGTGCCAGCAGTTTCTCAGGGCCCACTGGAAACACCATATATTTT	TRBJ1-3	-	-	TRBV6-6
CASSRRGRATGELFF	TGTGCCAGCAGTCGGAGGGGGCGGGCCACCGGGGAGCTGTTTTTT	TRBJ2-2	-	-	TRBV6-2/TRBV6-3
CASSQVPAGGETQYF	TGTGCCAGCAGCCAAGTCCCAGCGGGAGGGGAGACCCAGTACTTC	TRBJ2-5	-	TRBD2	TRBV14
CASSDSNYGYTF	TGTGCCAGCAGTGACAGCAACTATGGCTACACCTTC	TRBJ1-2	-	-	TRBV2
CASSYWRDSYEQYF	TGTGCCAGCAGTTACTGGAGGGACTCCTACGAGCAGTACTTC	TRBJ2-7	-	-	TRBV6-5
CASSLGDGTDTQYF	TGTGCCAGCAGCCTGGGGGACGGCACAGATACGCAGTATTTT	TRBJ2-3	-	-	TRBV7-6
CASSLFAGDEQYF	TGTGCCAGCAGTTTATTTGCGGGAGACGAGCAGTACTTC	TRBJ2-7	-	TRBD2	TRBV27
CASSGGSGSGVRETQYF	TGTGCCAGCAGCGGGGGTTCCGGGAGTGGGGTTAGAGAGACCCAGTACTTC	TRBJ2-5	-	-	TRBV5-6
CASSFEGGQTQYF	TGTGCCAGCAGTTTTGAGGGGGGGCAGACCCAGTACTTC	TRBJ2-5	-	-	TRBV12-3/TRBV12-4
CASSHPRELGGTEAFF	TGTGCCAGCAGCCATCCTAGGGAACTAGGTGGCACTGAAGCTTTCTTT	TRBJ1-1	-	-	TRBV7-8
CATSDKKGLNGLDTQYF	TGTGCCACCAGTGACAAAAAGGGACTCAATGGATTGGATACGCAGTATTTT	TRBJ2-3	-	-	TRBV24-1
CASSLMGPGDEAFF	TGTGCCAGCAGTTTAATGGGGCCGGGCGATGAAGCTTTCTTT	TRBJ1-1	-	-	TRBV27
CASSLSLRGAGNTIYF	TGTGCCAGCAGCTTATCCCTACGGGGGGCTGGAAACACCATATATTTT	TRBJ1-3	-	-	TRBV7-9
CASSQEGLARYNEQFF	TGCGCCAGCAGCCAAGAAGGACTAGCGCGCTACAATGAGCAGTTCTTC	TRBJ2-1	-	TRBD2	TRBV4-1
CASSFRVTGELFF	TGTGCCAGCAGTTTTAGGGTGACCGGGGAGCTGTTTTTT	TRBJ2-2	-	-	TRBV27
CASKGVVPYNSPLHF	TGTGCCAGTAAGGGCGTCGTTCCCTATAATTCACCCCTCCACTTT	TRBJ1-6	-	-	TRBV19
CASSLETSGSPYNEQFF	TGTGCCAGCAGCTTAGAAACTAGCGGGAGTCCCTACAATGAGCAGTTCTTC	TRBJ2-1	few	TRBD2	TRBV11-2
CSASLIYGYTF	TGCAGTGCTAGTCTGATCTATGGCTACACCTTC	TRBJ1-2	-	-	TRBV20-1
CASSVQGVFGTEAFF	TGTGCCAGCAGCGTCCAGGGCGTGTTCGGTACTGAAGCTTTCTTT	TRBJ1-1	-	-	TRBV13
CASSPRDWTEAFF	TGTGCCAGCAGTCCCAGGGATTGGACTGAAGCTTTCTTT	TRBJ1-1	-	-	TRBV27
CASSLGSGPGSPLHF	TGTGCCAGCAGTTTAGGGTCAGGTCCAGGGTCACCCCTCCACTTT	TRBJ1-6	few	-	TRBV27
CASSLAGHSYGYTF	TGCGCCAGCAGCTTGGCGGGACACAGCTATGGCTACACCTTC	TRBJ1-2	-	-	TRBV5-1
CASSPYSGGGNQPQHF	TGTGCCAGCTCACCTTATTCCGGCGGCGGCAATCAGCCCCAGCATTTT	TRBJ1-5	-	-	TRBV18
CASSLDPTGSTEAFF	TGTGCCAGCAGCTTAGATCCGACAGGGAGCACTGAAGCTTTCTTT	TRBJ1-1	-	TRBD1	TRBV7-9
CSASQTGGQYF	TGCAGTGCTTCCCAAACCGGTGGGCAGTATTTT	TRBJ2-3	-	-	TRBV20-1
CATSDPGQAYEQYF	TGTGCCACCAGTGATCCCGGACAGGCCTACGAGCAGTACTTC	TRBJ2-7	-	TRBD1	TRBV24-1
CASSSTGTGVERETQYF	TGTGCCAGCAGCTCGACCGGGACAGGGGTGGAGAGGGAGACCCAGTACTTC	TRBJ2-5	-	TRBD1	TRBV11-2
CASSYSSGGPYEQYF	TGTGCCAGCAGTTACTCTTCCGGGGGCCCCTACGAGCAGTACTTC	TRBJ2-7	-	-	TRBV6-6
CASSVSPGPYGYTF	TGTGCCAGCAGCGTCTCTCCGGGCCCCTATGGCTACACCTTC	TRBJ1-2	-	-	TRBV7-2
CSAIESSYNEQFF	TGCAGTGCTATTGAGAGCTCCTACAATGAGCAGTTCTTC	TRBJ2-1	-	-	TRBV20-1
CARSSRTVSPYGYTF	TGTGCCAGAAGCTCCCGGACAGTTAGCCCATATGGCTACACCTTC	TRBJ1-2	-	-	TRBV5-3
CASSLLGLPYSNQPQHF	TGTGCCAGCAGTTTACTGGGATTGCCTTATAGCAATCAGCCCCAGCATTTT	TRBJ1-5	-	-	TRBV28
CATRGVSNYNEQFF	TGTGCCACGAGAGGGGTGTCCAACTACAATGAGCAGTTCTTC	TRBJ2-1	-	-	TRBV24-1